This record concerns one T cell receptor beta chain sequence. Its antigen is currently unknown. Before sequencing, viral peptide pools were used by the ViraFEST assay to expand antigen-specific CD4+ T cells. Scientists isolated CD4+ T cells after an approximately 10-day culture period ended. Vaccine recipients, nucleocapsid antibody negative, had no prior SARS-CoV-2 infection. A density of more than 1.5 million PBMC per well was used; these cells were cultured with approximately 9.1 IU/ml IL-2 and roughly 9.5 ug/ml peptides. These data are taken from a study of vaccination effects on CD4 cells after COVID-19. Data came from immunoSEQ multiplex PCR; TCRdb stores just in-frame clones and leaves some out. The table includes around 71,000 clones, 65% to 85% detected once. Points from the study as a whole: Early post-infection timepoints were absent, and convalescent patients were few.

The clonotype originates from a human donor who received a COVID-19 vaccine. The starting material was CD4+ T cells from PBMCs cultured with HCoV-OC43 spike peptides, obtained before COVID-19 vaccination. Indicated subset: HCoV-OC43 spike overlapping peptide pool stimulation.

In DNA form, the CDR3 reads TGTGCCAGCAGCTTTTATTCGGGGGGGGGCACCATATATTTT. Translating it yields CASSFYSGGGTIYF. This chain links TRBV7-8 with TRBJ1-3; D perhaps matches TRBD1 (5 bases). Germline V gene data show CDR1 as SGHVS and CDR2 as FQNEAQ. This CDR3 contains 14 residues. The V and J ends lost 3 bases and 9 bases respectively, with 15 bases between them.